A selection of T cell receptor beta chains follows, all from one sample in a study of T cells in Graves' hyperthyroidism and ophthalmopathy. TCRdb reanalysed the multiplex PCR reads using MiXCR and keeps one entry per CDR3 protein. This table has around 350,000 distinct CDR3 sequences, about a fifth appearing once. The sequenced sample was blood. Source of these receptors: a woman aged 18-30 years with Graves' hyperthyroidism. Both conserved end residues are part of each CDR3. The order of the fields is V gene, J gene, clone size, CDR3 protein. The size field is filled for only some rows; it gives once, few, many or a size class.

>TRBV25-1|TRBJ2-7|-
CASSEGSGWSYEQYF
>TRBV19|TRBJ1-5|many
CASTGYSNQPQHF
>TRBV6-2/TRBV6-3|TRBJ1-2|many
CASRGPVGEFDYGYTF
>TRBV6-5|TRBJ2-7|many
CASMLQRDSYEQYF
>TRBV5-1|TRBJ1-2|many
CASRGTGDLYGYTF
>TRBV5-1|TRBJ1-1|-
CASSLLLGQGNTEAFF
>TRBV6-1|TRBJ1-1|once
CASSTIGVTDAFF
>TRBV10-2|TRBJ1-1|many
CASSAGTGANTEAFF
>TRBV7-3|TRBJ2-2|few
CASSLTQGAPANTGELFF
>TRBV2|TRBJ1-2|many
CASCLLAAYGYTF
>TRBV20-1|TRBJ2-5|many
CSAIPLGGGGETQYF
>TRBV12-3/TRBV12-4|TRBJ2-5|many
CASAKLATETQYF
>TRBV4-2|TRBJ1-1|many
CASSQGTGGAGNTEAFF
>TRBV6-2/TRBV6-3|TRBJ2-7|many
CASSYNRVYEQYF
>TRBV27|TRBJ2-7|many
CASSFWDSTTSYEQYF
>TRBV11-1|TRBJ2-3|-
CASSLTGVAQYF
>TRBV30|TRBJ1-2|many
CAWSVLPLVPGYTF
>TRBV28|TRBJ2-7|many
CASSLFSSYEQYF
>TRBV2|TRBJ2-5|few
CASSPGLPMGETQYF
>TRBV6-1|TRBJ2-6|many
CASSESGGSGANVLTF
>TRBV5-1|TRBJ2-7|many
CASSLGQGTLSSYEQYF
>TRBV29-1|TRBJ2-5|many
CSVEGALRLYQETQYF
>TRBV5-4|TRBJ2-5|many
CASSLKAGQETQYF
>TRBV6-1|TRBJ1-1|many
CASREQGDTEAFF
>TRBV7-3|TRBJ2-5|few
CASRDPGGTQYF
>TRBV6-5|TRBJ1-5|many
CASSYGLSVGSNQPQHF
>TRBV20-1|TRBJ1-3|many
CSARDSGGRWGNTIYF
>TRBV6-2/TRBV6-3|TRBJ2-7|many
CASSYWGSFGEQYF
>TRBV10-3|TRBJ2-5|-
CAISPASRLGSQETQYF
>TRBV7-9|TRBJ1-2|-
CASSLGREGGYTF
>TRBV6-1|TRBJ2-2|many
CASTGHPNTGELFF
>TRBV5-1|TRBJ2-5|many
CASSLAARETQYF
>TRBV4-1|TRBJ1-2|many
CASSRTANLNYGYTF
>TRBV7-8|TRBJ1-2|many
CASSVQTFLDPNYGYTF
>TRBV11-1|TRBJ2-7|many
CASSLASGRYEQYF
>TRBV6-2/TRBV6-3|TRBJ2-6|-
CASSYWGGNSGANVLTF
>TRBV12-3/TRBV12-4|TRBJ1-2|-
CASSADREEVGYTF
>TRBV11-3|TRBJ1-5|few
CASSLNREWSQPQHF
>TRBV6-2/TRBV6-3|TRBJ1-2|-
CASSRITTKGDGYTF
>TRBV20-1|TRBJ2-7|many
CSAQLDRGFYEQYF
>TRBV6-1|TRBJ2-5|many
CASRQGRETQYF
>TRBV5-1|TRBJ2-7|many
CASSLEFLAEQYF
>TRBV5-1|TRBJ2-7|many
CASSLDPESSYEQYF
>TRBV12-3/TRBV12-4|TRBJ2-7|-
CASSPAGTDYEQYF
>TRBV28|TRBJ1-2|many
CASSSLGSPYGYTF
>TRBV20-1|TRBJ1-2|many
CSARVPTGNYGYTF
>TRBV12-3/TRBV12-4|TRBJ2-5|many
CASSLARRGGLRARETQYF
>TRBV30|TRBJ2-2|few
CAWSGLAVNTGELFF
>TRBV5-5|TRBJ1-2|many
CASSLAARGVNYGYTF
>TRBV5-8|TRBJ2-5|-
CASSLGASGGNQETKYF
>TRBV12-3/TRBV12-4|TRBJ2-7|many
CASSGAGRYEQYF
>TRBV6-1|TRBJ1-6|-
CASTWGYTSPLHF
>TRBV11-2|TRBJ2-7|many
CASSPGTKTYEQYF